Included here is one T cell receptor (beta chain) sequence, with context. What this receptor recognizes is not known. One end of the junction varies from germline; a read error may be responsible. This sample stems from a study of tumor and adjacent non-tumor tissue in lung cancer (dated by TCRdb to 2016 to 2019). About the investigation overall: Of the cohort, around 12 patients had adenocarcinoma, 2 had squamous cell carcinoma and 1 had small cell lung cancer. Ages among the 15 or so patients ranged from roughly 31 to 76 years, there were approximately 10 men and 5 women, and disease was at TNM stage I to III. Bulk TCRbeta repertoires were compared between lung tumor tissue and matched distant non-tumor lung tissue obtained from approximately 16 lung cancer patients. Sequencing produced some 130,000,000 productive TCRbeta reads in total, an average of approximately 4.5 million reads per sample. TCRbeta CDR3 sequencing was performed on roughly 27 paired specimens, with one tumor sample and one normal lung sample collected per patient.

The library was made by multiplex PCR. TCRdb shows the sequencer as Illumina HiSeq 2500. TCRbeta libraries were constructed through three rounds of nested PCR with primers (Table S4) according to protocols adapted from ARM-PCR. Before sequencing, PCR products of 200-500 bp were excised from the gel and purified with the QIAquick gel extraction kit. On the study's bioinformatics: Trimmomatic was used to clean the reads, FLASH merged the cleaned reads into complete CDR3 sequences, and MiTCR assigned the sequences to V(D)J germline segments. VDJtools was used to compute clonal diversity as the inverse Simpson's index. In-frame sequences without a premature stop codon were defined as productive reads. TCRdb reran the public reads through fastp at Q25 and MiXCR, keeping productive beta chains. Entries are consolidated by CDR3 protein sequence, retaining the most common genes and DNA. V and J calls and clone size were set by TCRdb, not the authors. The sample table holds 120,000 or so distinct CDR3 sequences, of which 84% were seen once. The leading ten clones occupy approximately 22% of the sample.

RNA was isolated from bulk, unsorted tissue, and RNA quality was assessed with a NanoDrop ND-1000 and an Agilent 2100. All donors had newly diagnosed lung cancer, had not received prior chemotherapy, and were admitted for thoracic surgery in China between August and November 2014. The study excluded patients who had received radiotherapy or chemotherapy before or who had another cancer at the same time. Pieces of surgical tissue measuring roughly 1-2.2 cm3 were kept in RNAlater solution and stored at -80 degrees C until use. The research as a whole found: Peripheral blood was not sequenced, so blood TCRbeta repertoires were not examined in the lung cancer patients of the study. TCR diversity (inverse Simpson) was significantly higher in tumor than in normal lung tissue (roughly 430 vs 170, P = 0.0075, Mann-Whitney U test). In normal lung, the top 100 clones accounted for a significantly larger cumulative share of the repertoire than in tumor tissue. The sequencing platform is not named in the methods, and unique molecular identifiers are not mentioned. Significantly higher TCR diversity was found in younger patients, and higher tumor TCR diversity was associated with shorter overall and disease-free survival. Only around 14 patients were in the cohort, and the authors stated that larger samples and more detailed clinical data are needed.

The germline V gene encodes CDR1 LGHNA and CDR2 YSLEER. The CDR3 runs 14 amino acids, cysteine and phenylalanine included. The CDR3 DNA has 42 bases and is translated from base 1. Sequencing used lung tumor tissue. The chain is assembled from TRBV4-3 and TRBJ2-7, with TRBD1 as a weak D call on 6 bases. This clonotype originated in a man aged 65-85 years with non-small cell lung cancer. The DNA sequence is TGCGCCAGCAACCAAGGGACATACTCCTACGAGCAGTACTTC. Translated, it gives CASNQGTYSYEQYF.